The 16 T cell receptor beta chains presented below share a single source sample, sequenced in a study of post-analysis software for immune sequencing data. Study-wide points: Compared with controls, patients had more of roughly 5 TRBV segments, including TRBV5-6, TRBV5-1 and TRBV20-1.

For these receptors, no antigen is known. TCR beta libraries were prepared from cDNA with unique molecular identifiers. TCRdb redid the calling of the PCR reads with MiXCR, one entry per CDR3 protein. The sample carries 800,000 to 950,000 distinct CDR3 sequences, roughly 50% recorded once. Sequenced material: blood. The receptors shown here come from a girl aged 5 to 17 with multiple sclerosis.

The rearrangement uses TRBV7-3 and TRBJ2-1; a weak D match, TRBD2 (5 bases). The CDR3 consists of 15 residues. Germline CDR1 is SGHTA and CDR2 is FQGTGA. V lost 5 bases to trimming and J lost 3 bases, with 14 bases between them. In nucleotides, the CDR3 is TGTGCCAGCAGCCCCCCGAGGGCCGTCTACAATGAGCAGTTCTTC. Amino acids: CASSPPRAVYNEQFF.

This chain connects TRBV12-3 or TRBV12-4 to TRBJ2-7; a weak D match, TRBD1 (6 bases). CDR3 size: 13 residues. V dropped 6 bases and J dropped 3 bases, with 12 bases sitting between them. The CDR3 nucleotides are TGTGCCAGCAGGGTACTAGGGGGCTACGAGCAGTACTTC. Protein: CASRVLGGYEQYF.

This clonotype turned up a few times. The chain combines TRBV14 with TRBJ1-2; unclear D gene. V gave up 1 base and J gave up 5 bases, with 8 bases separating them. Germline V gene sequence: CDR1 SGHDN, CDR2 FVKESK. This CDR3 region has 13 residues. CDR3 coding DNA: TGTGCCAGCAGCCAAGTGGTAGGGTATGGCTACACCTTC. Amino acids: CASSQVVGYGYTF.

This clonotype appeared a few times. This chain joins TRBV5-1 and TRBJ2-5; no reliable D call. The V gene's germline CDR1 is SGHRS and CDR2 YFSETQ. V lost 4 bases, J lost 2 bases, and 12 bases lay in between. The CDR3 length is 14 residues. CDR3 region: CASSPAAPQETQYF. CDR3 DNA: TGCGCCAGCAGCCCCGCGGCACCTCAAGAGACCCAGTACTTC.

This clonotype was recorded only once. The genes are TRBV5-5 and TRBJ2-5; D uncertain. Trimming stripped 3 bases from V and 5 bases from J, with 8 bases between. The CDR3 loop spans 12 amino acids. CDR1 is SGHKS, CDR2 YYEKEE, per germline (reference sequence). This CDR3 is CASSSTSETQYF. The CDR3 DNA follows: TGTGCCAGCAGCTCAACATCGGAGACCCAGTACTTC.

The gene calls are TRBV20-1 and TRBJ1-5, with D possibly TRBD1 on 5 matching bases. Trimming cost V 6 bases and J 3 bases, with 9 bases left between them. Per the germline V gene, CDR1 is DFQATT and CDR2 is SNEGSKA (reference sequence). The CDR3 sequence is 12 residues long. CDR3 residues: CSAGRTNQPQHF. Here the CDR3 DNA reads TGCAGTGCGGGACGGACCAATCAGCCCCAGCATTTT.

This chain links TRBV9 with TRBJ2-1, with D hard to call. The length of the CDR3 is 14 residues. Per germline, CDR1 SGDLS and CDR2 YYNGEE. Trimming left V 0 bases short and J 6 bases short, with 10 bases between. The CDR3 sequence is CASSVGQGVNEQFF. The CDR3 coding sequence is TGTGCCAGCAGCGTAGGTCAAGGTGTCAATGAGCAGTTCTTC.

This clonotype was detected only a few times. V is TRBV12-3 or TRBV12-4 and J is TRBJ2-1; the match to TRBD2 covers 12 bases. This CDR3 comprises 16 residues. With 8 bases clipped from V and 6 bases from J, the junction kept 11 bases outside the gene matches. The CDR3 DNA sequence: TGTGCCAGCCTCACCTACGGACTAGCGGGAACCAATGAGCAGTTCTTC. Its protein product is CASLTYGLAGTNEQFF.

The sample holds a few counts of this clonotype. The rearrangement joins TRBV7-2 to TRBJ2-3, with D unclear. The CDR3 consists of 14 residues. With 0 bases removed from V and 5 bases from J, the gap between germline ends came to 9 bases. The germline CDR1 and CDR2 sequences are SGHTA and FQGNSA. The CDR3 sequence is CASSLARPQDTQYF. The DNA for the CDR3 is TGTGCCAGCAGCTTAGCACGGCCCCAAGATACGCAGTATTTT.

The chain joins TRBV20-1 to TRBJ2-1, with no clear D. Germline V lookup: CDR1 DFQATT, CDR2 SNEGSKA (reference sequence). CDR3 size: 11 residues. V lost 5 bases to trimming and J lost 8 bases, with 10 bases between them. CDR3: CSAPDQHEQFF. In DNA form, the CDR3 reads TGCAGTGCTCCGGACCAGCATGAGCAGTTCTTC.

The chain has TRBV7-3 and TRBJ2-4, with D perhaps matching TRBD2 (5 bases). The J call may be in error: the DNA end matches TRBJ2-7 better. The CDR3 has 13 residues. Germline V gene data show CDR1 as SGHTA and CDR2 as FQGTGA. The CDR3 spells CASSFLAHYEQYF. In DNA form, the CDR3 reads TGTGCCAGCAGCTTTCTAGCACACTACGAGCAGTACTTC.

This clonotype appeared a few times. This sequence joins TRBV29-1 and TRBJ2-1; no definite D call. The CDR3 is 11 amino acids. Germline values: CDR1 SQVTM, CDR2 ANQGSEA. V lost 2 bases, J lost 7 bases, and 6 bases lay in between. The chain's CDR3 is CSVESRNEQFF. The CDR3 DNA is TGCAGCGTTGAATCTCGAAATGAGCAGTTCTTC.

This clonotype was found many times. DNA of the CDR3: TGTGCCACCCTGGGGTTTCCCGAGCAGTACTTC. The encoded protein is CATLGFPEQYF. This chain connects TRBV25-1 to TRBJ2-7; D gene ambiguous. CDR1 MGHDK and CDR2 SYGVNS come from the germline V gene. This CDR3 spans 11 amino acids. The V gene lost 10 bases and the J gene lost 6 bases, with 13 bases spanning the gap.

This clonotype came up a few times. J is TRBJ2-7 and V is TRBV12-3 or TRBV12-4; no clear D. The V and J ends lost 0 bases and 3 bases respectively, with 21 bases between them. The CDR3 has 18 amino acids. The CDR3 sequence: CASSLAPGVGSGYYEQYF. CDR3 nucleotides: TGTGCCAGCAGTTTAGCCCCTGGTGTTGGGTCGGGTTACTACGAGCAGTACTTC.

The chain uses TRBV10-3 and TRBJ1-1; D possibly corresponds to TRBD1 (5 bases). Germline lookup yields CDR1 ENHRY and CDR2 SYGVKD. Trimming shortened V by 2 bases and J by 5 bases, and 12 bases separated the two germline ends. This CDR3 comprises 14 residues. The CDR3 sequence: CAISETGGRTEAFF. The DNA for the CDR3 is TGTGCCATCAGTGAGACCGGGGGAAGGACTGAAGCTTTCTTT.

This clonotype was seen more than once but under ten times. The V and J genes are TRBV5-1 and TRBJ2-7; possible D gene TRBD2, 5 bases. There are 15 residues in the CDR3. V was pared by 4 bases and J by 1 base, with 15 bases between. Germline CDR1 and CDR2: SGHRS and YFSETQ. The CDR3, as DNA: TGCGCCAGCAGCCTACCCGGGAAGGTGTCCTACGAGCAGTACTTC. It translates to CASSLPGKVSYEQYF. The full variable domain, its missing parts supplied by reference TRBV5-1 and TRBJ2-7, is KAGVTQTPRYLIKTRGQQVTLSCSPISGHRSVSWYQQTPGQGLQFLFEYFSETQRNKGNFPGRFSGRQFSNSRSEMNVSTLELGDSALYLCASSLPGKVSYEQYFGPGTRLTVT.